The 13 T cell receptor beta chains below were found in one sample sequenced in a study of blood T cell repertoires in COVID-19 (TCRdb year 2020). The library relied on the immunoSEQ multiplex PCR assay. The source is immuneACCESS, and TCRdb retained only in-frame sequences with V and J called. Part of the clones is not carried over; for the studies checked, unresolved V genes explain less than half of this, and the remainder is unexplained. The sample table contains 68,000 or so clones; only one count was recorded for over 80% of them. Under 50% of the sample is in the top ten clones. Sequenced: peripheral blood. The receptors come from a human donor in a cohort sampled during active COVID-19.

J is TRBJ2-5 and V is TRBV5-1; perhaps TRBD1 as D (5 bases). With 3 bases removed from V and 2 bases from J, the gap between germline ends came to 11 bases. There are 14 residues in the CDR3. From germline, CDR1 is SGHRS and CDR2 YFSETQ. CDR3 DNA: TGCGCCAGCAGCTGGGGCCTGGGGCAAGAGACCCAGTACTTC. Its protein product is CASSWGLGQETQYF.

The V gene is TRBV30, the J gene TRBJ2-7, with 7 bases identical to TRBD2. From germline, CDR1 is GTSNPN and CDR2 SVGIG (reference sequence). With V trimmed by 3 bases and J by 3 bases, 5 bases remained unmatched. The CDR3 is 13 amino acids. CDR3 in DNA: TGTGCCTGGAGCGGGGGGTCCCGCTACGAGCAGTACTTC. Amino acid sequence: CAWSGGSRYEQYF.

The chain links TRBV7-8 to TRBJ1-1; no clear D. The V gene's germline CDR1 is SGHVS and CDR2 FQNEAQ. V was shortened by 5 bases and J by 0 bases, with 13 bases between the two germline ends. The CDR3 is made up of 15 amino acids. The CDR3 DNA follows: TGTGCCAGCAGCCCGCCGTATCCGGTGAACACTGAAGCTTTCTTT. It is translated as CASSPPYPVNTEAFF.

The J gene is TRBJ1-1, the V gene TRBV4-3; D unclear. The V gene lost 0 bases and the J gene lost 5 bases, with 10 bases spanning the gap. The CDR3 loop spans 14 amino acids. Germline V gene lookup returns CDR1 LGHNA and CDR2 YSLEER. As DNA, the CDR3 is TGCGCCAGCAGCCAAGATGTCATTCGGACTGAAGCTTTCTTT. This sequence encodes CASSQDVIRTEAFF.

The gene calls are TRBV19 and TRBJ2-5; 7 positions match TRBD1. With V trimmed by 4 bases and J by 2 bases, 7 bases remained unmatched. The CDR3 is 15 residues long. Germline V gene sequence: CDR1 LNHDA, CDR2 SQIVND (reference sequence). CDR3 residues: CASSNRGEYQETQYF. CDR3 nucleotides: TGTGCCAGTAGTAACAGGGGCGAGTATCAAGAGACCCAGTACTTC.

The genes are TRBV4-2 and TRBJ1-1; 7 positions match TRBD1. This CDR3 contains 15 residues. Trimming cost V 3 bases and J 10 bases; bases outside gene matches: 14. Germline assignment: CDR1 LGHNA and CDR2 YNFKEQ. The DNA of the CDR3 is TGTGCCAGCAGCCAGGGCAGGGGGAAGCCCCCGTTAGCTTTCTTT. Translating gives CASSQGRGKPPLAFF.

The V gene is TRBV18, the J gene TRBJ2-7; D not certain. Germline V gene sequence: CDR1 KGHSH, CDR2 LQKENI. This CDR3 has 15 residues. Trimming pared 2 bases from V and 5 bases from J, leaving 16 bases between. The CDR3 is CASSPVVGGVNEQYF. In DNA, the CDR3 is TGTGCCAGCTCACCAGTGGTCGGCGGAGTGAACGAGCAGTACTTC.

The V call is TRBV4-3, the J call TRBJ1-2; possibly TRBD1 for D (5 bases). V dropped 1 base and J dropped 8 bases, with 11 bases sitting between them. CDR3 length: 13 amino acids. From germline, CDR1 is LGHNA and CDR2 YSLEER. CDR3 bases: TGCGCCAGCAGCCAAGCCAGACAGACGGGCTACACCTTC. Translated: CASSQARQTGYTF.

CDR3 DNA sequence: TGTGCCAGCAGCTTGGTGGCGGGGGATGAGCAGTACTTC. Its translation: CASSLVAGDEQYF. The chain has TRBV5-5 and TRBJ2-7; 7 positions agree with TRBD2. V trimming: 0 bases; J trimming: 7 bases; junction bases outside the gene matches: 4. The germline gives CDR1 SGHKS, CDR2 YYEKEE (reference sequence). The CDR3 has 13 amino acids.

The rearrangement links TRBV14 to TRBJ2-2; D possibly corresponds to TRBD1 (5 bases). Trimming cost V 6 bases and J 1 base, with 9 bases left between them. Germline V gene lookup returns CDR1 SGHDN and CDR2 FVKESK. There are 14 residues in the CDR3. The DNA of the CDR3 is TGTGCCAGCAGACGTCAGGGGAACACCGGGGAGCTGTTTTTT. It encodes CASRRQGNTGELFF.

The chain joins TRBV5-6 to TRBJ1-6; TRBD1 might be the D (5 bases). Trimming removed 3 bases at V and 9 bases at J, with 10 bases between. Per germline, CDR1 SGHDT and CDR2 YYEEEE. The CDR3 is 13 amino acids. The CDR3 protein is CASSSWGGSPLHF. CDR3 nucleotides: TGTGCCAGCAGCTCCTGGGGGGGTTCACCCCTCCACTTT.

The CDR3 loop is CATTPPGQGARAFF. The CDR3 DNA sequence: TGTGCCACCACCCCTCCGGGACAGGGGGCGAGGGCTTTCTTT. The chain links TRBV25-1 to TRBJ1-1, with 12 nucleotides matching TRBD1. The CDR3 has 14 residues. Unmatched junction bases numbered 14, after V lost 10 bases and J lost 11 bases. CDR1 MGHDK and CDR2 SYGVNS come from the germline V gene.

The CDR3 protein is CASSSNRGGGYTF. CDR3 nucleotides: TGTGCCAGCAGTTCGAATCGGGGAGGTGGCTACACCTTC. The rearrangement links TRBV6-5 to TRBJ1-2; the D is unclear. Deletions cut 4 bases from V and 7 bases from J, with 13 bases between. CDR3 length: 13 residues. Germline V lookup: CDR1 MNHEY, CDR2 SVGAGI.